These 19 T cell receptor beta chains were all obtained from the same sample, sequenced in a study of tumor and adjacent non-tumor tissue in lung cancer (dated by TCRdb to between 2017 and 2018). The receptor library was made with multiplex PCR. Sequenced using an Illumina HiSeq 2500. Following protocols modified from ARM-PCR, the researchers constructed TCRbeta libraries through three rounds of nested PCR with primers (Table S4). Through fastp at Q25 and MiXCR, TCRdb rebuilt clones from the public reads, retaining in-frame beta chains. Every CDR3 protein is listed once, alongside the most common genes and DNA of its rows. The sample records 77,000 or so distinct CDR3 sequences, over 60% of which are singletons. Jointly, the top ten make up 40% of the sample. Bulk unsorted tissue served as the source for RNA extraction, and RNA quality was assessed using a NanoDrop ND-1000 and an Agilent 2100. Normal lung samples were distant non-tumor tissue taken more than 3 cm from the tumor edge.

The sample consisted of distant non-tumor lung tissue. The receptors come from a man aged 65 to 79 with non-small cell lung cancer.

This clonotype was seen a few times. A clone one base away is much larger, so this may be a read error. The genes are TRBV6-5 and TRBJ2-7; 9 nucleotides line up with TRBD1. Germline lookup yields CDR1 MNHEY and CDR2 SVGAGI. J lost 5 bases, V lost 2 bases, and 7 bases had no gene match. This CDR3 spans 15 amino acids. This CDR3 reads CASSYLGQGSHEQYF. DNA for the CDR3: TGTGCCAGCAGTTACCTCGGACAGGGGTCCCACGAGCAGTACTTC.

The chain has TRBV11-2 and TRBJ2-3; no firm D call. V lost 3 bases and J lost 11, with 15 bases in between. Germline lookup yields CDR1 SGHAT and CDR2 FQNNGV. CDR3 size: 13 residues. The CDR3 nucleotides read TGTGCCAGCAGCTTCTCCGACACAGATGTGCAGTATTTT. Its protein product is CASSFSDTDVQYF.

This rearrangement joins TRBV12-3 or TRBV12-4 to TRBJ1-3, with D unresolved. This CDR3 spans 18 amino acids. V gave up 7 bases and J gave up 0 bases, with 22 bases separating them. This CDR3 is CASNHPGRGIGSGNTIYF. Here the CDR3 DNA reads TGTGCCAGCAATCATCCCGGGAGAGGGATCGGCTCTGGAAACACCATATATTTT.

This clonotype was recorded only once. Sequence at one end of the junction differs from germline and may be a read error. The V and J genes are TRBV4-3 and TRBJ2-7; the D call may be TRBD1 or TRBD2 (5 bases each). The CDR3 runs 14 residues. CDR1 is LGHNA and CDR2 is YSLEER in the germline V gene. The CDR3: CASNQGTGYYEQYF. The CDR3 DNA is TGCGCCAGCAACCAAGGGACGGGGTACTACGAGCAGTATTTC.

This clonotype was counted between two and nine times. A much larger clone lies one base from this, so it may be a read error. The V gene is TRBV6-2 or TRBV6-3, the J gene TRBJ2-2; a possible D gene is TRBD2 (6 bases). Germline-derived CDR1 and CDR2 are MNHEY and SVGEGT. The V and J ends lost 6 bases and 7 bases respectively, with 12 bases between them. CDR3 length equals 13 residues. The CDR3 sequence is CASSPGDIGELFF. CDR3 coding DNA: TGTGCCAGCAGCCCGGGAGACATCGGGGAGCTGTTTTTT.

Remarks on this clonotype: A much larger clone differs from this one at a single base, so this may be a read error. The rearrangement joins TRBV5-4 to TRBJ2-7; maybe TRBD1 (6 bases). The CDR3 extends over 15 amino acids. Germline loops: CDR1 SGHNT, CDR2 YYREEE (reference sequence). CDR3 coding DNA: TGTGCCAGCATCTTGGGGGCGCTAGCTCCTAACGAGCAGTACTTC. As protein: CASILGALAPNEQYF.

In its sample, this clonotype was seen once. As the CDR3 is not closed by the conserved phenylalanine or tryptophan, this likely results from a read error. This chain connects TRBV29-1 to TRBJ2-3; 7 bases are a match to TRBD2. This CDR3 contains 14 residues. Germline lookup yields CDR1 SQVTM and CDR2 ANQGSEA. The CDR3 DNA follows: TGCAGCGTTGTCCCATGGGACTACACAGATATGCAGTATTTG. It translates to CSVVPWDYTDMQYL.

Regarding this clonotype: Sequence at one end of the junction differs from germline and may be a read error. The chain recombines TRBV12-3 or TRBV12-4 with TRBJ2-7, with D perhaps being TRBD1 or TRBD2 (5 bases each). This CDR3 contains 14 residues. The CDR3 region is CASSLRRGTYELYF. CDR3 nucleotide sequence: TGTGCCAGCAGTTTAAGGAGAGGGACCTACGAGCTGTACTTC.

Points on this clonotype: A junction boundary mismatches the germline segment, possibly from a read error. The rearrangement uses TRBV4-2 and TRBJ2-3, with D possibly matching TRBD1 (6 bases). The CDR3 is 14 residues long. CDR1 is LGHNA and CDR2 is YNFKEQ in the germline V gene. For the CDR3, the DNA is TGTGCCAGTTTGAGAGGGGGTGTGACAGATACGCAATATTTT. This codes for CASLRGGVTDTQYF.

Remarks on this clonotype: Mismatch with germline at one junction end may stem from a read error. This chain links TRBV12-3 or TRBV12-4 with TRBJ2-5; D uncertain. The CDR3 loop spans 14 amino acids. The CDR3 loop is CASCLPGPRETQYF. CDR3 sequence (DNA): TGTGCCAGCTGTCTACCGGGCCCTCGAGAGACCCAGTATTTC.

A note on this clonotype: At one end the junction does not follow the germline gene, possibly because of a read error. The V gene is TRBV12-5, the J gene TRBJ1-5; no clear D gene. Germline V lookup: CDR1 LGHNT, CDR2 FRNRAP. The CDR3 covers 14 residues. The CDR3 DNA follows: TGTGCCAGTGACCTTACCGCTGGTAGTCAGCCCCAGCATTTT. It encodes CASDLTAGSQPQHF. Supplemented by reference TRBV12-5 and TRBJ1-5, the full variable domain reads DARVTQTPRHKVTEMGQEVTMRCQPILGHNTVFWYRQTMMQGLELLAYFRNRAPLDDSGMPKDRFSAEMPDATLATLKIQPSEPRDSAVYFCASDLTAGSQPQHFGDGTRLSIL.

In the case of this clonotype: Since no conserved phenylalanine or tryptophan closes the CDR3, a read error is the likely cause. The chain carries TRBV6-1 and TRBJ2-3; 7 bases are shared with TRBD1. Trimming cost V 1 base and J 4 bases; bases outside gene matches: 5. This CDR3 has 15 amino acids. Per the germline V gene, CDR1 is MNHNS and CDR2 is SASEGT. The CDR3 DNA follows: TGTGCCAGCAGTGAAGTACAGGGGTCAGCAGATACGCAGTATTTG. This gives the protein CASSEVQGSADTQYL.

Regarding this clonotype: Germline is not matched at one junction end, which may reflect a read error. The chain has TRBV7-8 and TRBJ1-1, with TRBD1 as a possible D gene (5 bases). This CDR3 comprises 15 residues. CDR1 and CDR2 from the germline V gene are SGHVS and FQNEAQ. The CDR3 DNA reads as TGTGCCAGCAGCCAGGGTCCGCGGGAGAGCACTGAAGCTTCCTTT. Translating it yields CASSQGPRESTEASF. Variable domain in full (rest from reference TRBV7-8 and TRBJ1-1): GAGVSQSPRYKVAKRGQDVALRCDPISGHVSLFWYQQALGQGPEFLTYFQNEAQLDKSGLPSDRFFAERPEGSVSTLKIQRTQQEDSAVYLCASSQGPRESTEASFGQGTRLTVV.

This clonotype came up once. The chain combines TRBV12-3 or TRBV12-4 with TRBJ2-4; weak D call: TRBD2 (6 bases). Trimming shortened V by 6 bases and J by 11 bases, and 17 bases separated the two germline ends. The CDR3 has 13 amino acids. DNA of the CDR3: TGTGCCAGCAGGGGGGGAGCCAAAATCGTTCAGTACTTC. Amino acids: CASRGGAKIVQYF.

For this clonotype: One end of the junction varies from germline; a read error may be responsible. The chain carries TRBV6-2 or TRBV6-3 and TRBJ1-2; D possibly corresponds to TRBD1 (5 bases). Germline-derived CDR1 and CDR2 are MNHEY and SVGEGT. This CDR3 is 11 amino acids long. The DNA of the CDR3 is TGTGCCTGCAGAATCGGGGGTGGCTACACCTTC. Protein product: CACRIGGGYTF.

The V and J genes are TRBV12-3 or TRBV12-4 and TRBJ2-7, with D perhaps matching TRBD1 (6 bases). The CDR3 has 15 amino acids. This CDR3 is CGSSISTGRPYEQYF. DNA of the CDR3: TGTGGAAGCAGTATCTCGACAGGAAGACCCTACGAGCAGTACTTC.

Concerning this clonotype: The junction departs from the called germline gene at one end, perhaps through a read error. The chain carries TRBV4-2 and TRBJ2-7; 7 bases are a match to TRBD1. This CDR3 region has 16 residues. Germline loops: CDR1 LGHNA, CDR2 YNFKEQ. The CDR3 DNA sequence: TGTGCCAGGAGCCGACTACTAGGACAGGTAGGGTACGAGCAGTACTTC. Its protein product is CARSRLLGQVGYEQYF.

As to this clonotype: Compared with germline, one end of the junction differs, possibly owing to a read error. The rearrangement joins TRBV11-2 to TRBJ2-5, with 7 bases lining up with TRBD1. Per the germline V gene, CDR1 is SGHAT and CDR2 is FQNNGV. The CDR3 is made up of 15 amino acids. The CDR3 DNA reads TGTGCCGGCAGCCCGGGGACAGCTGGGCAAAAGACCCAGTACTTC. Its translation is CAGSPGTAGQKTQYF. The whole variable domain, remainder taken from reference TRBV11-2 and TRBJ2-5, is EAGVAQSPRYKIIEKRQSVAFWCNPISGHATLYWYQQILGQGPKLLIQFQNNGVVDDSQLPKDRFSAERLKGVDSTLKIQPAKLEDSAVYLCAGSPGTAGQKTQYFGPGTRLLVL.

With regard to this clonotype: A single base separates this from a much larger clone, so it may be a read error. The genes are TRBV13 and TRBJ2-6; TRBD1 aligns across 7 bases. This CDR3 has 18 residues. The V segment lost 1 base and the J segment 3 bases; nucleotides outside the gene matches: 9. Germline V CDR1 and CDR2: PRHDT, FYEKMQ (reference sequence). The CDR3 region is CASSLVWTGSYGANVLTF. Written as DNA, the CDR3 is TGTGCCAGCAGCTTAGTGTGGACAGGATCGTATGGGGCCAACGTCCTGACTTTC. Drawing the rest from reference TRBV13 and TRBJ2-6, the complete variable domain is AAGVIQSPRHLIKEKRETATLKCYPIPRHDTVYWYQQGPGQDPQFLISFYEKMQSDKGSIPDRFSAQQFSDYHSELNMSSLELGDSALYFCASSLVWTGSYGANVLTFGAGSRLTVL.